The T cell receptor beta chain described here comes from a study of post-analysis software for immune sequencing data. Study in general: The study covered relapsing-remitting, secondary progressive and progressive-relapsing courses of multiple sclerosis.

Trimming removed 5 bases from V and 6 bases from J, with 14 bases in between. There are 14 residues in the CDR3. Study-wide points: TRBV5-6, TRBV5-1 and TRBV20-1 belonged to a set of about 5 TRBV segments that were more frequent in patients than controls.

cDNA libraries of TCR beta carried unique molecular identifiers. The authors obtained about 520,000 cDNA molecules from roughly 1 to 10 million T cells. A single record per CDR3 protein comes from TCRdb applying MiXCR to the PCR reads. There are 350,000 to 500,000 distinct CDR3 sequences in the sample; 35% to 45% occur only once, and 6.5% to 8% lies in the top ten. Notes on this clonotype: Its antigen is unidentified.

This sequence originates from a girl aged 2 to 10 with multiple sclerosis. Sequences were obtained from blood. V and J are TRBV12-3 or TRBV12-4 and TRBJ1-5, with a possible D match to TRBD1 (6 bases). In DNA, the CDR3 is TGTGCCAGCAGTGATCAGGGGACCCTTCAGCCCCAGCATTTT. Protein sequence: CASSDQGTLQPQHF.